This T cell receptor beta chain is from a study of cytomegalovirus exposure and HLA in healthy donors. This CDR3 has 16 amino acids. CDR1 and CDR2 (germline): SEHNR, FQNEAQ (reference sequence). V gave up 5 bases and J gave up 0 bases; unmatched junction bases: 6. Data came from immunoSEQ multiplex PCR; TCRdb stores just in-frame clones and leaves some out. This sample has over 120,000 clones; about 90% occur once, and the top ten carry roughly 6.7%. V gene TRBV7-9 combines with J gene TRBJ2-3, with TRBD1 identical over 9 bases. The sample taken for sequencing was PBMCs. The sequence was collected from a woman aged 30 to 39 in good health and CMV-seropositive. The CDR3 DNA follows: TGTGCCAGCAGCCTACAGGGGGCCCTAAGCACAGATACGCAGTATTTT. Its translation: CASSLQGALSTDTQYF. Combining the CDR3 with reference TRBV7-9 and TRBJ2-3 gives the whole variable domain DTGVSQNPRHKITKRGQNVTFRCDPISEHNRLYWYRQTLGQGPEFLTYFQNEAQLEKSRLLSDRFSAERPKGSFSTLEIQRTEQGDSAMYLCASSLQGALSTDTQYFGPGTRLTVL.